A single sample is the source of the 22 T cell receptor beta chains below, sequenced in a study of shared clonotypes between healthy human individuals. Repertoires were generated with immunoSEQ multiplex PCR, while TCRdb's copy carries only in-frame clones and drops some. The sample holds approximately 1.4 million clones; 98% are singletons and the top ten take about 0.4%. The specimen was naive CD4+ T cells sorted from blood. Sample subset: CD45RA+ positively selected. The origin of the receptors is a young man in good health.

The CDR3 DNA reads as TGCGCCAGCAGCCCCTGGGGAAGCGGTGCTTCCTACAATGAGCAGTTCTTC. Encoded protein: CASSPWGSGASYNEQFF. The rearrangement uses TRBV5-1 and TRBJ2-1; maybe TRBD2 (5 bases). The germline V and J ends were trimmed by 4 bases and 1 base, with 18 bases remaining between them. This CDR3 has 17 residues. The germline gives CDR1 SGHRS, CDR2 YFSETQ.

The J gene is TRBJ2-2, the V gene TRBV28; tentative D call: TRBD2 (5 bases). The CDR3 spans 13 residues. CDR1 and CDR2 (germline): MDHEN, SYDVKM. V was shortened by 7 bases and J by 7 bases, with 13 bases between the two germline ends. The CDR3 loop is CASIGGGIGELFF. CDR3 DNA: TGTGCCAGCATCGGAGGAGGAATCGGGGAGCTGTTTTTT.

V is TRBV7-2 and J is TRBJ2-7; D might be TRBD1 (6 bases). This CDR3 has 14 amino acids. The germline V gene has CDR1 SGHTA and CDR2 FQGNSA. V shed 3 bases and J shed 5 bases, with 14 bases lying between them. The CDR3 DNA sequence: TGTGCCAGCAGCTTTTGGACAGCTGGGCACGAGCAGTACTTC. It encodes CASSFWTAGHEQYF.

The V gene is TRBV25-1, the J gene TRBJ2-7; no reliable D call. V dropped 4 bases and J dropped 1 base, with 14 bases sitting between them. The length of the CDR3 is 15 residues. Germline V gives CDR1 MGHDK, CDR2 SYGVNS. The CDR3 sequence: CASSAPTDGSYEQYF. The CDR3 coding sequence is TGTGCCAGCAGTGCACCCACGGACGGGTCCTACGAGCAGTACTTC.

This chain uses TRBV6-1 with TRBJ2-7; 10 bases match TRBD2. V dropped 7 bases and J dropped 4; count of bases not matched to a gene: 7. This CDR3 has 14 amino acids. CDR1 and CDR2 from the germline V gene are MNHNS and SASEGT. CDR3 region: CASISSGSWYEQYF. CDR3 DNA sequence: TGTGCCAGCATTTCTAGCGGGAGCTGGTACGAGCAGTACTTC.

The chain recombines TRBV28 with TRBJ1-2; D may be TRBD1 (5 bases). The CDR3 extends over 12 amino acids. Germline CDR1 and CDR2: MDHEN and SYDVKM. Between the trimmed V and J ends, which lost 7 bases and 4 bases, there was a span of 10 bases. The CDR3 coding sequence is TGTGCCAGCATGTCAGGGAGCTATGGCTACACCTTC. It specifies CASMSGSYGYTF.

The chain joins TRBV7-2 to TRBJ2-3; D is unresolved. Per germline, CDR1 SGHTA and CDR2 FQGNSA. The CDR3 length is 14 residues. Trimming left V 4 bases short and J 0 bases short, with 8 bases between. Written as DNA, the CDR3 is TGTGCCAGCAGCTCCGGACCGAGCACAGATACGCAGTATTTT. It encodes CASSSGPSTDTQYF.

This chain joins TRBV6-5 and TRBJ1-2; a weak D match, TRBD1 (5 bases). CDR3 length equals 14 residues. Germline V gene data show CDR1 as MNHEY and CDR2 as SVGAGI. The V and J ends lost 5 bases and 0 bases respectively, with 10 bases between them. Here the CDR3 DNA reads TGTGCCAGCAGTCGGACACAAGCTAACTATGGCTACACCTTC. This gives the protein CASSRTQANYGYTF.

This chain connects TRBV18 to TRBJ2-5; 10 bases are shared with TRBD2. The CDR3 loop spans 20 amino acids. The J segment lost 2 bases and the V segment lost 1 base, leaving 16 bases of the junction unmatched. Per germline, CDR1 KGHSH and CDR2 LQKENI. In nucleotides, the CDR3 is TGTGCCAGCTCACCACTGGCTAGCGGGAGAATTGGCGGGTTTCAAGAGACCCAGTACTTC. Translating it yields CASSPLASGRIGGFQETQYF.

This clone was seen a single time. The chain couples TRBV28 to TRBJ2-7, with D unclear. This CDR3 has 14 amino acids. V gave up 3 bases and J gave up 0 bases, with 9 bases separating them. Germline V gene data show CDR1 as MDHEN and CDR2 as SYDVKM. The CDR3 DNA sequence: TGTGCCAGCAGTTTTTCGGGTCCCTCCTACGAGCAGTACTTC. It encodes CASSFSGPSYEQYF.

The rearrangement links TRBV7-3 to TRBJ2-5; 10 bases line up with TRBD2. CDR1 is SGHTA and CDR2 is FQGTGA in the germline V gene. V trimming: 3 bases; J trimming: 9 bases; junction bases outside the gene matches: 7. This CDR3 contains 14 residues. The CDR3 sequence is CASSFGLAGAPQYF. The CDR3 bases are TGTGCCAGCAGCTTTGGGCTAGCGGGGGCCCCCCAGTACTTC.

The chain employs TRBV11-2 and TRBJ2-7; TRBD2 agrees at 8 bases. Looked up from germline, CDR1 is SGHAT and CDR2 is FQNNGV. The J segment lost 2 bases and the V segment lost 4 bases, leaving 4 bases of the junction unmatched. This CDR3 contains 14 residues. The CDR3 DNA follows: TGTGCCAGCAGCTCCGACGGGAGGGCCTACGAGCAGTACTTC. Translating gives CASSSDGRAYEQYF.

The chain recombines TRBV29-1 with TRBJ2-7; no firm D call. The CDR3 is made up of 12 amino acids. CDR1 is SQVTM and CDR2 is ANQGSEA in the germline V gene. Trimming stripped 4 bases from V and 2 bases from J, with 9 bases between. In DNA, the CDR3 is TGCAGCGTTGTTTACCCCCCCTACGAGCAGTACTTC. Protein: CSVVYPPYEQYF.

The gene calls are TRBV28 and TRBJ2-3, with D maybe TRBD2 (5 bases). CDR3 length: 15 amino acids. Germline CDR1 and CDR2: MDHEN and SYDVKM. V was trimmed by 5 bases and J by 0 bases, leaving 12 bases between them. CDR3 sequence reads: CASSNKRSSTDTQYF. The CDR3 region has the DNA TGTGCCAGCAGTAACAAGCGGTCTAGCACAGATACGCAGTATTTT.

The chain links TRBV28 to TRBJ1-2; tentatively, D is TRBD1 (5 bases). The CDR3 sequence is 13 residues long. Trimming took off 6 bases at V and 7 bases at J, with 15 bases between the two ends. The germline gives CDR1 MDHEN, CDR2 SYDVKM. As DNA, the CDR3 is TGTGCCAGCAGAGTCCAGGGACTGCTTGGCTACACCTTC. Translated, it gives CASRVQGLLGYTF.

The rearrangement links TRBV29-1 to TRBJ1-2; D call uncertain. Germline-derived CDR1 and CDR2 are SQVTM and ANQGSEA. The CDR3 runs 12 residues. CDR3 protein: CTAIKLNYGYTF. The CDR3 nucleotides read TGCACCGCCATCAAACTTAACTATGGCTACACCTTC.

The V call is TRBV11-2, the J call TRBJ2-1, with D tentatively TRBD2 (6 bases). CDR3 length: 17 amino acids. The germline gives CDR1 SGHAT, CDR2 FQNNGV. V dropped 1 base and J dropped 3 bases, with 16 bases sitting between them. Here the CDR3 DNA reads TGTGCCAGCAGCTTAGTGACCGGGAGTAAGGGCTACAATGAGCAGTTCTTC. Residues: CASSLVTGSKGYNEQFF.

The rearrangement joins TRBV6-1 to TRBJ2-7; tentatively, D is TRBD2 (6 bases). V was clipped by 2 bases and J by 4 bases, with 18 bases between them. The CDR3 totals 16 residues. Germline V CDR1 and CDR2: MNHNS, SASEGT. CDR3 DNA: TGTGCCAGCAGTGAAAGAGGGCTAGCGAGTGGTTACGAGCAGTACTTC. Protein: CASSERGLASGYEQYF.

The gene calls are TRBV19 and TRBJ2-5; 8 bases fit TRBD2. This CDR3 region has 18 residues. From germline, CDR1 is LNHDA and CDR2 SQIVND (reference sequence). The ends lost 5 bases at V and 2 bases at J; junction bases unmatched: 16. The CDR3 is CASSYGVSPLAAQETQYF. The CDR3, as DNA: TGTGCCAGTAGTTATGGGGTGAGCCCACTAGCGGCACAAGAGACCCAGTACTTC.

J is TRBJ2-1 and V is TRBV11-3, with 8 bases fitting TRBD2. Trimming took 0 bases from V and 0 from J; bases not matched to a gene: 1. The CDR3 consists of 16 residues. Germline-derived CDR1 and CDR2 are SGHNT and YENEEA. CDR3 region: CASSLEGTSSYNEQFF. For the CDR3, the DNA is TGTGCCAGCAGCTTAGAGGGGACTAGCTCCTACAATGAGCAGTTCTTC.

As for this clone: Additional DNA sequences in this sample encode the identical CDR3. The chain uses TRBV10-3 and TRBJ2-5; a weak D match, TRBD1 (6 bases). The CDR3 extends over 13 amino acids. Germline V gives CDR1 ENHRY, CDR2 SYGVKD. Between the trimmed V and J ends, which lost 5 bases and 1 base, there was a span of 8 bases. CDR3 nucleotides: TGTGCCATCAGTTTGACAGGCCAAGAGACCCAGTACTTC. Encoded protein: CAISLTGQETQYF.

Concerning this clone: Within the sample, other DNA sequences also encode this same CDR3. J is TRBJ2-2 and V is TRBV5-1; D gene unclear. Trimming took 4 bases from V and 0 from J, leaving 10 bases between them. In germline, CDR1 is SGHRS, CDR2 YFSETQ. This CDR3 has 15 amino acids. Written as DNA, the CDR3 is TGCGCCAGCAGCCCCGGAACTACGAACACCGGGGAGCTGTTTTTT. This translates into CASSPGTTNTGELFF.